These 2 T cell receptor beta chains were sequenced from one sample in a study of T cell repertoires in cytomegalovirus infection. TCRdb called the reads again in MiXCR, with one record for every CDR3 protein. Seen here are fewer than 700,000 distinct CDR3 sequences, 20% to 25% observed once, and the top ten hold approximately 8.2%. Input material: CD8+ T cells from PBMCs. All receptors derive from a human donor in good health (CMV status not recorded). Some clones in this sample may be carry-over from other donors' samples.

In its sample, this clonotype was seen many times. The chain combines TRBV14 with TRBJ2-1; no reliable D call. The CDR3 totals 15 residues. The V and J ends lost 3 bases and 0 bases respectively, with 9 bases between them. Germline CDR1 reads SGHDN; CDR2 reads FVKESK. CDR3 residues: CASSHRLNSYNEQFF. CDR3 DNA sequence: TGTGCCAGCAGCCACAGGCTAAACTCCTACAATGAGCAGTTCTTC.

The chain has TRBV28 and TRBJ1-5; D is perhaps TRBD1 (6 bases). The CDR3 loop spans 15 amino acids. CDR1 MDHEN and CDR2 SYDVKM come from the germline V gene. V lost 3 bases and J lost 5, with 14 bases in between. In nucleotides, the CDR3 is TGTGCCAGCAGTTTTATGGGGAGGGGGGATCAGCCCCAGCATTTT. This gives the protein CASSFMGRGDQPQHF.